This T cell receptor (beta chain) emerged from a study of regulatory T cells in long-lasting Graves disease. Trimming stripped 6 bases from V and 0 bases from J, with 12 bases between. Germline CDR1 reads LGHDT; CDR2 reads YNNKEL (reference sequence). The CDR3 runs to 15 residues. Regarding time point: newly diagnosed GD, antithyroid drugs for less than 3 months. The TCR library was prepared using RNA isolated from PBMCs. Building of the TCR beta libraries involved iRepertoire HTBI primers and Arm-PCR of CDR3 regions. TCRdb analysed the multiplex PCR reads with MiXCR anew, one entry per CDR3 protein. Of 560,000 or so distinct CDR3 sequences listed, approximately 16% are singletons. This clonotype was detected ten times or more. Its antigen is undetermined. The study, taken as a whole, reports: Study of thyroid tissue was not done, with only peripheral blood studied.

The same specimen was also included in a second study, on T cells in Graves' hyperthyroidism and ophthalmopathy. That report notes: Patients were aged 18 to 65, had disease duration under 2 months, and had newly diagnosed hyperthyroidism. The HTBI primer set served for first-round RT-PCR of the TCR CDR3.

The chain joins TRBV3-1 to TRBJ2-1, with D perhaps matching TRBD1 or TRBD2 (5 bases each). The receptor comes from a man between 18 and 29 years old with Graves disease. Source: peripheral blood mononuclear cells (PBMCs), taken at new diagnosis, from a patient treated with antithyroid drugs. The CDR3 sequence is CASSWDGSSYNEQFF. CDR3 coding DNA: TGTGCCAGCAGTTGGGACGGAAGCTCCTACAATGAGCAGTTCTTC.